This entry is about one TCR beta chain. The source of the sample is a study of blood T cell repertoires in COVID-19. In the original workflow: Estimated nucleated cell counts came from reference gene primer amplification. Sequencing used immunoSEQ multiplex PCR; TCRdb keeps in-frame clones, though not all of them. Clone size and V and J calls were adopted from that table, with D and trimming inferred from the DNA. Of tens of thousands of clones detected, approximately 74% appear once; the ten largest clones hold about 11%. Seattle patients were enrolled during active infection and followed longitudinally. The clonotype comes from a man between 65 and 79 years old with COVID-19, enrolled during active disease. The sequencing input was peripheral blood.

In DNA, the CDR3 is TGTGCCAGCAGTTTATCCGTCGGGGGTAGGCAGCCCCAGCATTTT. It yields the protein CASSLSVGGRQPQHF. V usage is TRBV28 and J usage is TRBJ1-5, with D maybe TRBD1 (5 bases). V lost 1 base and J 7 bases, leaving 14 bases between the germline ends. Per the germline V gene, CDR1 is MDHEN and CDR2 is SYDVKM. The CDR3 totals 15 residues.